These 6 T cell receptor beta chains share one sample of origin, sequenced in a study of T cell responses to AZD1222 COVID-19 vaccine. Clones were sequenced by immunoSEQ multiplex PCR, and TCRdb holds only the in-frame ones, with some missing. The data hold some 120,000 clones, with about 85% observed a single time. Material: peripheral blood, obtained on day 0 of AZD1222 vaccination. The receptors were sampled from an adult in good health.

The gene calls are TRBV3-1 (or the pseudogene TRBV3-2) and TRBJ2-2; D unresolved. Germline V lookup: CDR1 LGHDT, CDR2 YNNKEL (reference sequence). CDR3 length equals 12 residues. V was pared by 5 bases and J by 5 bases, with 6 bases between. The CDR3 DNA reads as TGTGCCAGCAGCTCTCAAACCGGGGAGCTGTTTTTT. Translation gives CASSSQTGELFF.

The chain uses TRBV2 and TRBJ1-1; no clear D gene. The CDR3 runs 14 residues. V lost 4 bases and J lost 2, with 11 bases in between. Germline assignment: CDR1 SNHLY and CDR2 FYNNEI. CDR3 loop: CASSVGSRNTEAFF. CDR3 bases: TGTGCCAGCAGTGTGGGGTCCCGAAACACTGAAGCTTTCTTT.

The rearrangement joins TRBV9 to TRBJ1-1, with D tentatively TRBD1 (6 bases). The germline CDR1 and CDR2 sequences are SGDLS and YYNGEE. The CDR3 is 13 residues long. Trimming shortened V by 2 bases and J by 5 bases, and 10 bases separated the two germline ends. The CDR3: CASSVGGLTEAFF. The CDR3 bases are TGTGCCAGCAGCGTCGGGGGGCTGACTGAAGCTTTCTTT.

J is TRBJ2-1 and V is TRBV6-6, with 7 bases aligning to TRBD2. Germline V gene lookup returns CDR1 MNHNY and CDR2 SVGAGI (reference sequence). The V and J ends lost 0 bases and 7 bases, in that order; junction bases with no gene match: 6. CDR3 size: 15 residues. The CDR3 region is CASSYSRTRGNEQFF. Written as DNA, the CDR3 is TGTGCCAGCAGTTACTCGAGGACTAGGGGAAATGAGCAGTTCTTC.

V usage is TRBV13 and J usage is TRBJ2-5; 8 nucleotides agree with TRBD2. The CDR3 has 16 residues. Germline trimming cut 1 base from V and 2 bases from J; bases unmatched to any gene: 6. Germline loops: CDR1 PRHDT, CDR2 FYEKMQ (reference sequence). CDR3 nucleotide sequence: TGTGCCAGCAGCTTAGAGGGACTAGAAGGTCAAGAGACCCAGTACTTC. Amino acids: CASSLEGLEGQETQYF.

The rearrangement joins TRBV12-1 to TRBJ2-1; the table assigns TRBD1, which was not confirmed against the DNA. TRBV12-1 corresponds to a pseudogene. This CDR3 contains 16 residues. The DNA for the CDR3 is TGTGCCAGCAGCTCCCGGCGACAGAGCTCCTACAATGAGCAGTTCTTC. Translation: CASSSRRQSSYNEQFF.